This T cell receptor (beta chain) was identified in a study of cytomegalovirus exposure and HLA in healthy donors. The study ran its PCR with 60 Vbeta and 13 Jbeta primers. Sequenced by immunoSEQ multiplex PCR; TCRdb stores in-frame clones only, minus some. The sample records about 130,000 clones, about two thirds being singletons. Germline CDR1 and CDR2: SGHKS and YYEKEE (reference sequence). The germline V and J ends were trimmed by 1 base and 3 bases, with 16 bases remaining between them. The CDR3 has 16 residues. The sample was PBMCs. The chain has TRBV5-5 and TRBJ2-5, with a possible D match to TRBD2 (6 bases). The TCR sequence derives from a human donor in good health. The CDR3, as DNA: TGTGCCAGCAGCTTGTATGGAGGGGTGGGGGAAGAGACCCAGTACTTC. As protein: CASSLYGGVGEETQYF.